Described below is a single T cell receptor (beta chain) sequence and its context. The antigen is undetermined. These data belong to a study of shared clonotypes between healthy human individuals. General study points: An expected dependence of interdonor clonotype sharing on sequencing depth was noted.

The CDR3 runs to 15 residues. The V gene lost 4 bases and the J gene lost 1 base, with 14 bases spanning the gap. The germline V gene has CDR1 SEHNR and CDR2 FQNEAQ (reference sequence). Only in-frame clones appear in the TCRdb table, and some are missing; sequencing was by immunoSEQ multiplex PCR. The table includes 97,000 or so clones, roughly 45% detected once. Sequencing input: PBMCs. The TCR comes from a woman between 40 and 50 years old in good health. Some clones in this sample may be carry-over from other donors' samples. The chain uses TRBV7-9 and TRBJ2-7; no clear D gene. The CDR3 sequence is CASSSIPAVSYEQYF. CDR3 DNA sequence: TGTGCCAGCAGCTCAATTCCGGCCGTTTCCTACGAGCAGTACTTC.